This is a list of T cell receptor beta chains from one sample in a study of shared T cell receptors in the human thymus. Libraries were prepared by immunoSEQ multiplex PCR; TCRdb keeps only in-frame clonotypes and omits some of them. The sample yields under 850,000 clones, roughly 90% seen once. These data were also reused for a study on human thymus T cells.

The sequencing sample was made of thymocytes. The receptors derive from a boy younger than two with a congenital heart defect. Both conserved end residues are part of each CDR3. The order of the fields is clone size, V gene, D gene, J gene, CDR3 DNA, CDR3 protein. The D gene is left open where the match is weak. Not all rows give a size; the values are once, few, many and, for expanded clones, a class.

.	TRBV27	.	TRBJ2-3	TGTGCCAGCACCTCGACAGGTCCCACAGATACGCAGTATTTT	CASTSTGPTDTQYF
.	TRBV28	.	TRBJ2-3	TGTGCCACCGGCGGGAAACTTACGCAGTATTTT	CATGGKLTQYF
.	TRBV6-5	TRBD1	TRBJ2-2	TGTGCCAGCAATAGGGGGCAAGTCGGGGAGCTGTTTTTT	CASNRGQVGELFF
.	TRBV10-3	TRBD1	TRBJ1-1	TGTGCCATCAGTGAGGGGACAGGGGTGATCACTGAAGCTTTCTTT	CAISEGTGVITEAFF
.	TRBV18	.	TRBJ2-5	TGTGCCAGCTCACTATATCTAGCGACCTCTCAAGAGACCCAGTACTTC	CASSLYLATSQETQYF
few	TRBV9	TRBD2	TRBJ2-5	TGTGCCAGCAGCCCTAGCTCAAAGCGGGAGTCCCCTGAGACCCAGTACTTC	CASSPSSKRESPETQYF
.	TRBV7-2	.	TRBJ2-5	TGTGCCAGCAGCTTAGGGCAGGGGTCAGAGACCCAGTACTTC	CASSLGQGSETQYF
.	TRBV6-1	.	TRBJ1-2	TGTGCCAGCAGTGACTGGCACAACTATGGCTACACCTTC	CASSDWHNYGYTF
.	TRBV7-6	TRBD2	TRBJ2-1	TGTGCCAGCAGCTTAGTCGCTAGCGGGATAGAAAATGAGCAGTTCTTC	CASSLVASGIENEQFF
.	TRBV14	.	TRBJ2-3	TGTGCCAGCAGCCCCCTGGGGGCCTGCAGGAATACGCAGTATTTT	CASSPLGACRNTQYF
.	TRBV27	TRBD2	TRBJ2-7	TGTGCCAGCAGTTCCGGGACTAGCGGGTACGAGCAGTACTTC	CASSSGTSGYEQYF
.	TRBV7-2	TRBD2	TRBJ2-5	TGTGCCAGCAGCTTACCTGGACTAGCGGTTTCCAAAGAGACCCAGTACTTC	CASSLPGLAVSKETQYF
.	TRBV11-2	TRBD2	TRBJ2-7	TGTGCCAGCAGCCAATCCTACACCCCTAGCGGGACCTACGAGCAGTACTTC	CASSQSYTPSGTYEQYF
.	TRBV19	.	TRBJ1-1	TGTGCCAGTAGTATGAGGGCGGGAACTGAAGCTTTCTTT	CASSMRAGTEAFF
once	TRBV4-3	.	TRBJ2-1	TGCGCCAGCAGCCGAGGCCCCCCCTGGAGCTCCTACAATGAGCAGTTCTTC	CASSRGPPWSSYNEQFF
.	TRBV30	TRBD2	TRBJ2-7	TGTGCCTGGAGGCATACCGGGCTAGCGGGAGAGCGTAGGCAGTACTTC	CAWRHTGLAGERRQYF
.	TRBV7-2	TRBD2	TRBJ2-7	TGTGCCAGCAGCTTAGAAGGGACTAGCGGGAGGGCTTGGCTCTACGAGCAGTACTTC	CASSLEGTSGRAWLYEQYF
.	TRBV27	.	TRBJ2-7	TGTGCCAGCAGTTTAACGGGAGAATCGGCGACAGGGCTACTCTCCTACGAGCAGTACTTC	CASSLTGESATGLLSYEQYF
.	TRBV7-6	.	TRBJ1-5	TGTGCCCAAGAGACAGCCGAGCATAGCAATCAGCCCCAGCATTTT	CAQETAEHSNQPQHF
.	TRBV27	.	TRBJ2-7	TGTGCCAGCAGCACCGGCGGGGTTGAGCAGTACTTC	CASSTGGVEQYF
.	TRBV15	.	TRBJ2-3	TGTGCCACCAGCAGAGATTACGTCCCGAGGGCAGATACGCAGTATTTT	CATSRDYVPRADTQYF
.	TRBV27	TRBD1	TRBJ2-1	TGTGCCAGCAGTCACCGGACAGGGAGCTCCTACAATGAGCAGTTCTTC	CASSHRTGSSYNEQFF
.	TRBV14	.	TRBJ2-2	TGTGCCAGCAGCCAAGCGTCGTCGAACACCGGGGAGCTGTTTTTT	CASSQASSNTGELFF
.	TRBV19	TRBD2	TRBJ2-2	TGTGCCAGTAGTATCCCGGGACTAGGTTCCACCGGGGAGCTGTTTTTT	CASSIPGLGSTGELFF
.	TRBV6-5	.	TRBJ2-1	TGTGCCAGCAGTTACGGGCTAGCCAACAATGAGCAGTTCTTC	CASSYGLANNEQFF
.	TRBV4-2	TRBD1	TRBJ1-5	TGTGCCAGCAGTTCCCGACAGGGTGGTCAGCCCCAGCATTTT	CASSSRQGGQPQHF
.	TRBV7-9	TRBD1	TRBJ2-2	TGTGCCAGCAGCTTAGTCCAGACAGGGTCCACCGGGGAGCTGTTTTTT	CASSLVQTGSTGELFF
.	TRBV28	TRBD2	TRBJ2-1	TGTGCCACCAGGGGGTCCTCTAGCGGGGAGCTGAATGAGCAGTTCTTC	CATRGSSSGELNEQFF
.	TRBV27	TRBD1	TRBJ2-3	TGTGCCAGCAGAGACAGGGGCGGCACAGATACGCAGTATTTT	CASRDRGGTDTQYF
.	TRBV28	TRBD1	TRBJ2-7	TGTGCCAGCAGTCTACGGACAGGGGATCTGCATTACGGTCCTTACGAGCAGTACTTC	CASSLRTGDLHYGPYEQYF
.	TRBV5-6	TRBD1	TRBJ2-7	TGTGCCAGCAGCTTGGGGCCCCCTCACCGGGACAGGGGCCCCTACGAGCAGTACTTC	CASSLGPPHRDRGPYEQYF
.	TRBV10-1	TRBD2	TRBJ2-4	TGCGCCAGCAGCGAATGCCGGATAGCGGGAGGGCCTGACATTCAGTACTTC	CASSECRIAGGPDIQYF
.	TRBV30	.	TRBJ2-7	TGTGCCTGGAGTGTATCTAGCGCGGGCGAGCAGTACTTC	CAWSVSSAGEQYF
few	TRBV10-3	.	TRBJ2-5	TGTGCCATCAGTGAAACCGGGGTCCCGAAAGAGACCCAGTACTTC	CAISETGVPKETQYF
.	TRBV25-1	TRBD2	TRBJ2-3	TGTGCCACCAAACTAGCGGGGCCCACAGATACGCAGTATTTT	CATKLAGPTDTQYF
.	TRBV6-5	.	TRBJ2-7	TGTGCCAGCAGGCCGTTTGGCTTGAACTCCTACGAGCAGTACTTC	CASRPFGLNSYEQYF
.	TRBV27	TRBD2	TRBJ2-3	TGTGCCAGCAGGGGACTAGCGGGCGGGGGTACGCAGTATTTT	CASRGLAGGGTQYF
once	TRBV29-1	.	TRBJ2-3	TGCAGCGTTGAAGTCAGGGGGGATGGCACAGATACGCAGTATTTT	CSVEVRGDGTDTQYF
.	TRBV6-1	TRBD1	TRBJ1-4	TGTGCCAGCAGTGATCCGGGACAGGCTAATGAAAAACTGTTTTTT	CASSDPGQANEKLFF
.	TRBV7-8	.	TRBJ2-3	TGTGCCAGCAGCCCCCCCCGCAGGGGCACCACAGATACGCAGTATTTT	CASSPPRRGTTDTQYF